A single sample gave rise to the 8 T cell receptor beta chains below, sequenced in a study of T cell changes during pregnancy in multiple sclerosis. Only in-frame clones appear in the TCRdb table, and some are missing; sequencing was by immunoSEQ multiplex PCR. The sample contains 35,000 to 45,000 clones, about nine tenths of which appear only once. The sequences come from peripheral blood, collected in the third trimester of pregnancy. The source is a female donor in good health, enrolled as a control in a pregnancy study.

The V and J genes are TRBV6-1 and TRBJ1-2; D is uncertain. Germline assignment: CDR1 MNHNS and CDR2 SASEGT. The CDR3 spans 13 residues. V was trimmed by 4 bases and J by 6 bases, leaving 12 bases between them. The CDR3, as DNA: TGTGCCAGCAGTGCTACTCGACAAGATGGCTACACCTTC. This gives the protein CASSATRQDGYTF.

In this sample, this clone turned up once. The chain's CDR3 is CASSHSGGTDTQYF. CDR3 in DNA: TGTGCCAGCAGCCACTCGGGGGGCACAGATACGCAGTATTTT. The chain joins TRBV28 to TRBJ2-3; D might be TRBD2 (6 bases). The germline gives CDR1 MDHEN, CDR2 SYDVKM. The CDR3 is 14 residues long. Trimming took 6 bases from V and 1 from J, leaving 11 bases between them.

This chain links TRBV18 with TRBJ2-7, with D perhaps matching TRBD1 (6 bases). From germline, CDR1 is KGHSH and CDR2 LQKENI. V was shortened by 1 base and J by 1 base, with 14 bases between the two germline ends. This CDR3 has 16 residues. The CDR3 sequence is CASSPRSTGHSYEQYF. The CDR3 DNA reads TGTGCCAGCTCACCACGGTCCACGGGACATTCCTACGAGCAGTACTTC.

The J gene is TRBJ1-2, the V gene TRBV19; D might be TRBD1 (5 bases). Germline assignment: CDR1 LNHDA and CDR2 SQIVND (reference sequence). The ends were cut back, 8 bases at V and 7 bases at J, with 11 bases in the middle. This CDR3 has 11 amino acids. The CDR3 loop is CASRQDIGYTF. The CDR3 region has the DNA TGTGCCAGTCGGCAGGACATTGGCTACACCTTC.

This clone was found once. For the CDR3, the DNA is TGTGCCAGCAGCCTGGGGGGAGGAGGGGAGCTGTTTTTT. As protein: CASSLGGGGELFF. The V call is TRBV7-6, the J call TRBJ2-2; D is perhaps TRBD2 (6 bases). The length of the CDR3 is 13 residues. Germline CDR1 and CDR2: SGHVS and FNYEAQ. Deletions cut 5 bases from V and 8 bases from J, with 12 bases between.

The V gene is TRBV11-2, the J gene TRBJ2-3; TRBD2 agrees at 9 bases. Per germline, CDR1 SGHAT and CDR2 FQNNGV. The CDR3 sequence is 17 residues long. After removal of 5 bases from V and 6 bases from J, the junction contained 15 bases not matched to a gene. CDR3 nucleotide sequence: TGTGCCAGCAGCCCACGACCCAGCGGGGGGTCGCCGGATACGCAGTATTTT. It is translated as CASSPRPSGGSPDTQYF.

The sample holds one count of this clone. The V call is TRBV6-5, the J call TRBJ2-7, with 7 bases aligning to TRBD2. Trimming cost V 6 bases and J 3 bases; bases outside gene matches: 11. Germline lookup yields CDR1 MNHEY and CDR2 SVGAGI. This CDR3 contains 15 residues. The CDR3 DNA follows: TGTGCCAGCAGCAAACCCGGGCTAGCGGTCTACGAGCAGTACTTC. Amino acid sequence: CASSKPGLAVYEQYF.

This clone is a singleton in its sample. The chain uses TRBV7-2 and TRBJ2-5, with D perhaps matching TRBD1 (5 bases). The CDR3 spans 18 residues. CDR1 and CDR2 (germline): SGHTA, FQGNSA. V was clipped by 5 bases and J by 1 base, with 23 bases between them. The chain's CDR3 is CASSHGIGVAASQETQYF. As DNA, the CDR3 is TGTGCCAGCAGCCATGGGATAGGGGTAGCTGCGTCCCAAGAGACCCAGTACTTC.